A single T cell receptor (beta chain) is shown here with its context. The antigen remains unidentified. The entry originates in a study of T cell clonotyping in hematopoietic cell transplantation. Study-wide findings and caveats: Cells were unsorted, so CD4 and CD8 contributions were not separated.

Sequenced by immunoSEQ multiplex PCR; TCRdb stores in-frame clones only, minus some. The table shows tens of thousands of clones, with approximately 95% occurring only once. This sample's time point: recipient sample about 28 days before transplant, after cytoreduction. This TCR was sampled from a woman aged 45-60 years with acute myeloid leukemia. Some clones in this sample may be carry-over from other donors' samples. The specimen was peripheral blood mononuclear cells, collected before stem cell transplant.

CDR3 sequence reads: CAWKTGGGTEAFF. The CDR3 DNA follows: TGTGCCTGGAAAACAGGGGGGGGGACTGAAGCTTTCTTT. The V and J genes are TRBV30 and TRBJ1-1; the match to TRBD1 covers 8 bases. CDR1 GTSNPN and CDR2 SVGIG come from the germline V gene (reference sequence). V was pared by 4 bases and J by 5 bases, with 6 bases of the junction left unmatched. The CDR3 loop spans 13 amino acids.